These 5 T cell receptor beta chains share one sample of origin, sequenced in a study of shared clonotypes between healthy human individuals. Method: immunoSEQ multiplex PCR; TCRdb's copy keeps in-frame clones and lacks some. The sample carries 950,000 to 1,300,000 clones, 70% to 80% recorded once. The material sequenced was memory CD4+ T cells sorted from blood. The subset: CD45RA-negative fraction. These receptors all come from a young man in good health.

The CDR3 DNA reads TGTGCCAGCAGTTCGGGCAGGGGAGGCAATCAGCCCCAGCATTTT. Amino acid sequence: CASSSGRGGNQPQHF. V usage is TRBV28 and J usage is TRBJ1-5; D perhaps matches TRBD1 (6 bases). The CDR3 consists of 15 residues. Germline V CDR1 and CDR2: MDHEN, SYDVKM. The germline V and J ends were trimmed by 4 bases and 2 bases, with 12 bases remaining between them.

This chain joins TRBV11-2 and TRBJ1-1; 7 bases agree with TRBD1. This CDR3 comprises 19 residues. Germline V gene sequence: CDR1 SGHAT, CDR2 FQNNGV. V shed 1 base, J shed 1 base, and the junction held 15 bases outside the gene matches. In nucleotides, the CDR3 is TGTGCCAGCAGCTTAGTCCTACAGAGGGGGCCAGCAGGGAACACTGAAGCTTTCTTT. Its translation is CASSLVLQRGPAGNTEAFF.

The chain carries TRBV27 and TRBJ1-2, with D unresolved. Germline V gene sequence: CDR1 MNHEY, CDR2 SMNVEV (reference sequence). The CDR3 is 14 residues long. Trimming cost V 1 base and J 2 bases, with 8 bases left between them. In nucleotides, the CDR3 is TGTGCCAGCAGTTTATTACCTCAGAACTATGGCTACACCTTC. Encoded protein: CASSLLPQNYGYTF.

The chain recombines TRBV6-6 with TRBJ2-7; TRBD1 matches 7 bases. There are 16 residues in the CDR3. The V gene's germline CDR1 is MNHNY and CDR2 SVGAGI (reference sequence). J gave up 2 bases and V 5 bases, and 12 bases lay outside the gene matches. CDR3: CASSPPLGTVPYEQYF. As DNA, the CDR3 is TGTGCCAGCAGTCCACCCCTCGGGACAGTTCCCTACGAGCAGTACTTC.

The V and J genes are TRBV2 and TRBJ1-3; TRBD1 is a possible D gene (6 bases). CDR3 length: 15 residues. The V gene's germline CDR1 is SNHLY and CDR2 FYNNEI. V was clipped by 6 bases and J by 4 bases, with 16 bases between them. CDR3 protein: CASSPLGGSGNTIYF. CDR3 DNA: TGTGCCAGCAGCCCATTAGGGGGATCCGGAAACACCATATATTTT. Drawing the rest from reference TRBV2 and TRBJ1-3, the complete variable domain is EPEVTQTPSHQVTQMGQEVILRCVPISNHLYFYWYRQILGQKVEFLVSFYNNEISEKSEIFDDQFSVERPDGSNFTLKIRSTKLEDSAMYFCASSPLGGSGNTIYFGEGSWLTVV.